Each of the 28 T cell receptor beta chains below was sequenced from the same sample in a study of blood T cell repertoires in COVID-19. The method was immunoSEQ multiplex PCR; TCRdb's version includes in-frame clones alone and lacks a portion of them. The table records 130,000 to 150,000 clones, 80% to 90% of them present only once. The sample comprised peripheral blood. The source is a man aged 18 to 29 with COVID-19, enrolled during active disease.

This chain connects TRBV28 to TRBJ2-2, with 7 bases identical to TRBD2. Germline loops: CDR1 MDHEN, CDR2 SYDVKM. V was clipped by 5 bases and J by 0 bases; unmatched bases: 12. This CDR3 is 18 amino acids long. The CDR3 region has the DNA TGTGCCAGCAGTCCCCGGAAACTAGCGCGACCGAACACCGGGGAGCTGTTTTTT. Its protein is CASSPRKLARPNTGELFF.

V and J are TRBV28 and TRBJ1-2; TRBD1 might be the D (5 bases). The CDR3 loop spans 14 amino acids. Trimming took 2 bases from V and 5 from J, leaving 12 bases between them. Germline V lookup: CDR1 MDHEN, CDR2 SYDVKM. The CDR3 sequence: CASSLGAVWYGYTF. The CDR3, as DNA: TGTGCCAGCAGTTTAGGGGCCGTTTGGTATGGCTACACCTTC.

This clone has just one count. J is TRBJ1-1 and V is TRBV7-2; weak D call: TRBD1 (5 bases). Germline V gives CDR1 SGHTA, CDR2 FQGNSA. The CDR3 length is 17 residues. V lost 0 bases and J 0 bases, leaving 14 bases between the germline ends. CDR3 amino acids: CASSLATVYRMNTEAFF. The DNA of the CDR3 is TGTGCCAGCAGCTTAGCGACAGTATACCGAATGAACACTGAAGCTTTCTTT. Full variable domain (remainder filled in from reference TRBV7-2 and TRBJ1-1): GAGVSQSPSNKVTEKGKDVELRCDPISGHTALYWYRQSLGQGLEFLIYFQGNSAPDKSGLPSDRFSAERTGGSVSTLTIQRTQQEDSAVYLCASSLATVYRMNTEAFFGQGTRLTVV.

The chain employs TRBV9 and TRBJ1-1; perhaps TRBD1 as D (6 bases). CDR1 is SGDLS and CDR2 is YYNGEE in the germline V gene. This CDR3 spans 12 amino acids. V was trimmed by 1 base and J by 8 bases, leaving 9 bases between them. The CDR3 nucleotides read TGTGCCAGCAGCGTAACTACAGGGGAAGCTTTCTTT. Its translation: CASSVTTGEAFF.

V gene TRBV5-1 combines with J gene TRBJ2-7; 7 bases agree with TRBD2. In germline, CDR1 is SGHRS, CDR2 YFSETQ. The CDR3 length is 13 residues. Trimming removed 4 bases from V and 7 bases from J; junction bases left unmatched: 8. CDR3 in DNA: TGCGCCAGCAGCCGAAGCGGGGAGGGGGAGCAGTACTTC. Translating gives CASSRSGEGEQYF.

V is TRBV10-3 and J is TRBJ1-2, with TRBD1 matching 10 bases. Germline V CDR1 and CDR2: ENHRY, SYGVKD. V lost 6 bases to trimming and J lost 4 bases; unmatched junction nucleotides: 8. CDR3 length equals 15 residues. The CDR3 protein is CAISVGQGTFYGYTF. In DNA form, the CDR3 reads TGTGCCATCAGCGTGGGACAGGGGACGTTCTATGGCTACACCTTC.

The chain employs TRBV12-3 or TRBV12-4 and TRBJ2-7, with D tentatively TRBD1 (5 bases). The CDR3 loop spans 13 amino acids. The V gene lost 5 bases and the J gene lost 0 bases, with 8 bases spanning the gap. The CDR3 sequence: CASSAGHSYEQYF. The CDR3, as DNA: TGTGCCAGCAGTGCCGGACACTCCTACGAGCAGTACTTC.

The chain is built from TRBV4-1 and TRBJ2-3; 8 nucleotides agree with TRBD2. The germline V gene encodes CDR1 MGHRA and CDR2 YSYEKL. V trimming: 0 bases; J trimming: 2 bases; junction bases outside the gene matches: 4. The CDR3 extends over 16 amino acids. Written as DNA, the CDR3 is TGCGCCAGCAGCCAAGAGAGCGGGAGCCCCACAGATACGCAGTATTTT. It yields the protein CASSQESGSPTDTQYF.

The chain uses TRBV7-6 and TRBJ1-4; D is possibly TRBD1 (5 bases). Germline V gives CDR1 SGHVS, CDR2 FNYEAQ. The CDR3 length is 15 residues. Trimming removed 1 base from V and 4 bases from J, with 10 bases in between. DNA of the CDR3: TGTGCCAGCAGCTTAGAGGCAGGGCTTAATGAAAAACTGTTTTTT. Translated, it gives CASSLEAGLNEKLFF. Full variable domain (remainder filled in from reference TRBV7-6 and TRBJ1-4): GAGVSQSPRYKVTKRGQDVALRCDPISGHVSLYWYRQALGQGPEFLTYFNYEAQQDKSGLPNDRFSAERPEGSISTLTIQRTEQRDSAMYRCASSLEAGLNEKLFFGSGTQLSVL.

The V call is TRBV7-2, the J call TRBJ2-1; D is perhaps TRBD2 (6 bases). The CDR3 is 15 amino acids. V lost 3 bases and J lost 6, with 15 bases in between. Germline V lookup: CDR1 SGHTA, CDR2 FQGNSA. CDR3: CASSFLATVLNEQFF. CDR3 in DNA: TGTGCCAGCAGCTTTCTAGCGACCGTACTCAATGAGCAGTTCTTC. Full variable domain (outside the CDR3, taken from reference TRBV7-2 and TRBJ2-1): GAGVSQSPSNKVTEKGKDVELRCDPISGHTALYWYRQSLGQGLEFLIYFQGNSAPDKSGLPSDRFSAERTGGSVSTLTIQRTQQEDSAVYLCASSFLATVLNEQFFGPGTRLTVL.

This clone was observed a few times. This chain connects TRBV5-6 to TRBJ2-1, with 10 bases lining up with TRBD2. Germline-derived CDR1 and CDR2 are SGHDT and YYEEEE. V gave up 4 bases and J gave up 6 bases; unmatched junction bases: 10. The CDR3 is 16 amino acids. CDR3 sequence (DNA): TGTGCCAGCAGCCCCCGGCTAGCGGGAGAGGGCAATGAGCAGTTCTTC. Translation: CASSPRLAGEGNEQFF.

The V gene is TRBV10-3, the J gene TRBJ2-2; 10 bases are a match to TRBD1. CDR1 ENHRY and CDR2 SYGVKD come from the germline V gene. This CDR3 spans 15 amino acids. V gave up 4 bases and J gave up 5 bases; unmatched junction bases: 4. CDR3 protein: CAISAGTGATGELFF. CDR3 DNA: TGTGCCATCAGTGCCGGGACAGGGGCGACCGGGGAGCTGTTTTTT.

The chain combines TRBV5-1 with TRBJ2-7, with D possibly matching TRBD1 (6 bases). The CDR3 is made up of 13 amino acids. The V end lost 4 bases, the J end lost 3 bases, and 11 bases lay between the germline ends. The germline V gene encodes CDR1 SGHRS and CDR2 YFSETQ. The CDR3 spells CASSPVGGYEQYF. The DNA of the CDR3 is TGCGCCAGCAGCCCCGTAGGGGGCTACGAGCAGTACTTC.

The gene calls are TRBV6-2 or TRBV6-3 and TRBJ1-2; 7 bases are shared with TRBD1. This CDR3 has 12 amino acids. Trimming removed 6 bases from V and 8 bases from J; junction bases left unmatched: 6. CDR1 and CDR2 from the germline V gene are MNHEY and SVGEGT. CDR3 region: CASSRGIGGYTF. The CDR3 nucleotides are TGTGCCAGCAGCAGGGGGATTGGCGGCTACACCTTC.

The genes are TRBV7-2 and TRBJ2-3; D is perhaps TRBD1 (5 bases). CDR1 and CDR2 (germline): SGHTA, FQGNSA. The length of the CDR3 is 17 residues. V lost 0 bases and J lost 2, with 15 bases in between. CDR3 sequence: CASSLAIRQRATDTQYF. CDR3 coding DNA: TGTGCCAGCAGCTTAGCGATCCGACAGAGAGCCACAGATACGCAGTATTTT.

The J gene is TRBJ2-1, the V gene TRBV4-3; 7 bases line up with TRBD1. The CDR3 is 17 amino acids. Germline CDR1 reads LGHNA; CDR2 reads YSLEER. The V gene end was trimmed by 4 bases and the J gene end by 4 bases; junction bases not matched to a gene: 13. CDR3 DNA sequence: TGCGCCAGCAGCCGAGAATTCCGGGACAGCCGATACAATGAGCAGTTCTTC. Translation: CASSREFRDSRYNEQFF.

This sequence joins TRBV24-1 and TRBJ2-7; TRBD2 might be the D (7 bases). V lost 4 bases and J 6 bases, leaving 21 bases between the germline ends. Germline V CDR1 and CDR2: KGHDR, SFDVKD. The CDR3 is 16 residues long. CDR3 sequence: CATSDPGEGGAGEQYF. In DNA form, the CDR3 reads TGTGCCACCAGTGACCCCGGCGAAGGGGGGGCGGGCGAGCAGTACTTC.

V and J are TRBV18 and TRBJ2-5, with D possibly being TRBD1 (6 bases). V was trimmed by 3 bases and J by 4 bases, leaving 30 bases between them. The CDR3 has 20 residues. Germline-derived CDR1 and CDR2 are KGHSH and LQKENI. The CDR3 reads CASSPDNDRWRIGKGETQYF. The CDR3 region has the DNA TGTGCCAGCTCACCCGATAACGACAGGTGGCGAATAGGGAAGGGAGAGACCCAGTACTTC.

This clone was observed once. The V call is TRBV19, the J call TRBJ2-7; weak D call: TRBD1 (6 bases). V was pared by 3 bases and J by 0 bases, with 12 bases between. This CDR3 has 15 amino acids. Germline lookup yields CDR1 LNHDA and CDR2 SQIVND (reference sequence). The CDR3 region is CASSILQGSSYEQYF. CDR3 DNA sequence: TGTGCCAGTAGTATCCTCCAGGGGAGCTCCTACGAGCAGTACTTC.

This clone was seen only once. The V call is TRBV29-1, the J call TRBJ1-1; D possibly corresponds to TRBD1 (6 bases). V lost 6 bases, J lost 11 bases, and 13 bases lay in between. The CDR3 loop spans 10 amino acids. The germline V gene encodes CDR1 SQVTM and CDR2 ANQGSEA. CDR3 coding DNA: TGCAGCGTGACATGGGGGCCGGCTTTCTTT. It encodes CSVTWGPAFF.

The V call is TRBV30, the J call TRBJ2-7; 9 bases align to TRBD2. This CDR3 has 15 amino acids. CDR1 is GTSNPN, CDR2 SVGIG, per germline (reference sequence). J lost 4 bases, V lost 3 bases, and 10 bases had no gene match. In nucleotides, the CDR3 is TGTGCCTGGAGGAAGGGACTAGCTGGGACTTACGAGCAGTACTTC. It is translated as CAWRKGLAGTYEQYF.

The chain recombines TRBV6-6 with TRBJ2-7; 14 bases map to TRBD2. This CDR3 contains 16 residues. After removal of 5 bases from V and 5 bases from J, the junction contained 8 bases not matched to a gene. Germline CDR1 is MNHNY and CDR2 is SVGAGI (reference sequence). The CDR3 here is CASSPQTSGRVHEQYF. DNA of the CDR3: TGTGCCAGCAGTCCTCAGACTAGCGGGAGGGTCCACGAGCAGTACTTC.

The rearrangement uses TRBV28 and TRBJ2-7, with TRBD2 matching over 10 bases. CDR1 and CDR2 from the germline V gene are MDHEN and SYDVKM. This CDR3 has 16 amino acids. V gave up 6 bases and J gave up 3 bases; unmatched junction bases: 11. Written as DNA, the CDR3 is TGTGCCAGCAGCAGTCCGGGACTAGCGAACAACTACGAGCAGTACTTC. Protein sequence: CASSSPGLANNYEQYF.

The genes are TRBV7-9 and TRBJ2-1; 14 bases are a match to TRBD2. Losses at the gene ends were 4 bases for V and 10 bases for J; bases not matched to a gene: 6. The CDR3 length is 15 residues. The V gene's germline CDR1 is SEHNR and CDR2 FQNEAQ (reference sequence). This CDR3 is CASSSTSGRAKEQFF. Written as DNA, the CDR3 is TGTGCCAGCAGCTCGACTAGCGGGAGGGCCAAGGAGCAGTTCTTC. The full variable domain, completed using reference TRBV7-9 and TRBJ2-1, is DTGVSQNPRHKITKRGQNVTFRCDPISEHNRLYWYRQTLGQGPEFLTYFQNEAQLEKSRLLSDRFSAERPKGSFSTLEIQRTEQGDSAMYLCASSSTSGRAKEQFFGPGTRLTVL.

The DNA for the CDR3 is TGCAGTGCTAGTGGGAGGGGAGGTCCTAATTCACCCCTCCACTTT. It yields the protein CSASGRGGPNSPLHF. The chain has TRBV20-1 and TRBJ1-6; weak D call: TRBD1 (5 bases). This CDR3 is built from 15 residues. V was clipped by 3 bases and J by 6 bases, with 15 bases between them. From germline, CDR1 is DFQATT and CDR2 SNEGSKA (reference sequence).

The rearrangement joins TRBV25-1 to TRBJ1-4, with D maybe TRBD1 (5 bases). This CDR3 spans 13 amino acids. V dropped 4 bases and J dropped 14 bases, with 17 bases sitting between them. Germline V lookup: CDR1 MGHDK, CDR2 SYGVNS. CDR3 loop: CASSGDSAIQLFF. In nucleotides, the CDR3 is TGTGCCAGCAGTGGGGACTCGGCCATTCAGCTGTTTTTT.

The chain uses TRBV9 and TRBJ2-1; 7 positions agree with TRBD2. There are 16 residues in the CDR3. Germline CDR1 reads SGDLS; CDR2 reads YYNGEE. V lost 3 bases to trimming and J lost 1 base; unmatched junction nucleotides: 7. DNA for the CDR3: TGTGCCAGCAGCGGAACGACTAGCCGGTCCTACAATGAGCAGTTCTTC. Translation gives CASSGTTSRSYNEQFF.

The chain is built from TRBV25-1 and TRBJ2-7; TRBD2 matches at 9 bases. The germline V gene has CDR1 MGHDK and CDR2 SYGVNS. V was pared by 4 bases and J by 5 bases, with 15 bases of the junction left unmatched. The CDR3 extends over 17 amino acids. The CDR3 protein is CASSGIALAGRSNEQYF. The CDR3 nucleotides read TGTGCCAGCAGTGGTATAGCGCTAGCGGGGAGATCCAACGAGCAGTACTTC.